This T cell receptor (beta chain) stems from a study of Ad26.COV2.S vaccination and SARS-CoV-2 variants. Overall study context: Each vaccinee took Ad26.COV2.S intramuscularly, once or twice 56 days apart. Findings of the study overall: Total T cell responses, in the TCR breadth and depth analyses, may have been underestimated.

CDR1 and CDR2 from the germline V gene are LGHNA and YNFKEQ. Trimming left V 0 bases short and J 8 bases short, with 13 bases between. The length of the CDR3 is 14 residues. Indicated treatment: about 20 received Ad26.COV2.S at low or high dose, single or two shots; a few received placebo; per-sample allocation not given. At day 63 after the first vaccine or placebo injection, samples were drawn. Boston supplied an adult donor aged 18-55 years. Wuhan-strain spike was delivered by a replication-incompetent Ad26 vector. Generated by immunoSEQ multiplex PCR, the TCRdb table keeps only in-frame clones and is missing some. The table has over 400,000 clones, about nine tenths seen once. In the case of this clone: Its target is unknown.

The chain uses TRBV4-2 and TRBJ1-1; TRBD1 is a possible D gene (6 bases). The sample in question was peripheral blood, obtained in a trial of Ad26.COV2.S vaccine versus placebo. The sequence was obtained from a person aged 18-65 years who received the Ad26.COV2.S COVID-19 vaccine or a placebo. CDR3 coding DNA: TGTGCCAGCAGCCAAGAGGGGGCAGGAGGCGAAGCTTTCTTT. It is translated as CASSQEGAGGEAFF.